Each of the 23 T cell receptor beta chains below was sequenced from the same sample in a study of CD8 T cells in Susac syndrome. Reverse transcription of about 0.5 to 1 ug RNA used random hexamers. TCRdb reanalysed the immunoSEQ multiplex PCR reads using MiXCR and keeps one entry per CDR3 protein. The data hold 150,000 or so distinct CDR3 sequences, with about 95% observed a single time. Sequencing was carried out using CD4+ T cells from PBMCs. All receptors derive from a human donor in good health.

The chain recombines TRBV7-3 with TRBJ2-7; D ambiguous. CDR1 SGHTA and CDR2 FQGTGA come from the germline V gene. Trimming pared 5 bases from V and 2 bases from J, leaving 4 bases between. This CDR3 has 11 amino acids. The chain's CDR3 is CASSPPYEQYF. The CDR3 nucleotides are TGTGCCAGCAGCCCCCCCTACGAGCAGTACTTC.

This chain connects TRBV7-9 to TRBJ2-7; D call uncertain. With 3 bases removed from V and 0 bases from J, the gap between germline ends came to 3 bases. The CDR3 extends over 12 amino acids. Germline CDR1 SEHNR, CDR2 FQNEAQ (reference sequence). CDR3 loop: CASSFNSYEQYF. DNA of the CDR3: TGTGCCAGCAGCTTTAACTCCTACGAGCAGTACTTC.

CDR3 bases: TGTGCCAGCAGGACCGACTACACCCAAGAGACCCAGTACTTC. Translated: CASRTDYTQETQYF. This chain links TRBV5-4 with TRBJ2-5; D might be TRBD2 (5 bases). With 5 bases removed from V and 1 base from J, the gap between germline ends came to 12 bases. Germline CDR1 SGHNT, CDR2 YYREEE (reference sequence). The CDR3 sequence is 14 residues long.

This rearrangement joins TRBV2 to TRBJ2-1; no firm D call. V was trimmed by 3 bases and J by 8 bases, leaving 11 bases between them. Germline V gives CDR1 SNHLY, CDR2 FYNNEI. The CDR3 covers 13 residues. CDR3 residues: CASSDPLVHEQFF. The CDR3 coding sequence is TGTGCCAGCAGTGACCCGCTAGTACATGAGCAGTTCTTC.

The CDR3 DNA is TGTGCCAGCAGCCAAGATTCGACCGGGACAGCCAACTATGGCTACACCTTC. Its protein product is CASSQDSTGTANYGYTF. The rearrangement links TRBV3-1 to TRBJ1-2; TRBD1 matches 7 bases. The germline V gene has CDR1 LGHDT and CDR2 YNNKEL (reference sequence). The CDR3 sequence is 17 residues long. The ends lost 0 bases at V and 2 bases at J; junction bases unmatched: 9.

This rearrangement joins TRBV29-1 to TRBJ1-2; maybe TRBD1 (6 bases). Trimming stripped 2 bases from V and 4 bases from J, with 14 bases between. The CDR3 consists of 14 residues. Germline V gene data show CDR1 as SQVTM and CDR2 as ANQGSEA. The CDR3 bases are TGCAGCGTTGAAAGACAGGCCGGAGGCTATGGCTACACCTTC. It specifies CSVERQAGGYGYTF.

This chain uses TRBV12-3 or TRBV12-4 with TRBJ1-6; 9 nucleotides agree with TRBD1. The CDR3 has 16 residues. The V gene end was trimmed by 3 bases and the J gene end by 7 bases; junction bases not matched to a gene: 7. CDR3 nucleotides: TGTGCCAGCAGTTTCGGGACAGGGATGAAGAATTCACCCCTCCACTTT. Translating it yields CASSFGTGMKNSPLHF.

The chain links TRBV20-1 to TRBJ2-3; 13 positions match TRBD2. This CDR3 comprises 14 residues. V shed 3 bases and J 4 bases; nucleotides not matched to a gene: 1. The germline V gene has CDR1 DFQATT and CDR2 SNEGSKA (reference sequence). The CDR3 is CSASGLAGADTQYF. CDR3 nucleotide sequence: TGCAGTGCTAGTGGACTAGCGGGGGCAGATACGCAGTATTTT.

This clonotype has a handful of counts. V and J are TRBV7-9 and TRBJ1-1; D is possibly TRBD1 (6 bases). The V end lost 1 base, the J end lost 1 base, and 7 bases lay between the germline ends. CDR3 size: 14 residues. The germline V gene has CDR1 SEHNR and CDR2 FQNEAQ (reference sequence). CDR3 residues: CASSLGGQNTEAFF. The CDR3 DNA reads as TGTGCCAGCAGCTTAGGGGGACAGAACACTGAAGCTTTCTTT.

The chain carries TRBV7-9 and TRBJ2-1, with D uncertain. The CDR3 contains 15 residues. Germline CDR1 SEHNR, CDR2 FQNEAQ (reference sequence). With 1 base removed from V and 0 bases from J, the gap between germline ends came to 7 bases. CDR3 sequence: CASSLEGNSYNEQFF. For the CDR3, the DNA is TGTGCCAGCAGCTTAGAGGGCAACTCCTACAATGAGCAGTTCTTC.

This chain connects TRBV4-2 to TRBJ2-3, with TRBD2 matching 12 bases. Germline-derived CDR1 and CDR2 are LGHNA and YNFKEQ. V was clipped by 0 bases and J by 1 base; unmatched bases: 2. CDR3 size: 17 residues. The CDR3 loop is CASSQDWTSGGTDTQYF. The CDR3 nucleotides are TGTGCCAGCAGCCAAGATTGGACTAGCGGGGGCACAGATACGCAGTATTTT.

CDR3: CSVVRGPEETQYF. CDR3 nucleotide sequence: TGCAGCGTGGTCAGGGGGCCAGAAGAGACCCAGTACTTC. The chain couples TRBV29-1 to TRBJ2-5; the match to TRBD1 covers 8 bases. CDR3 length equals 13 residues. The V gene's germline CDR1 is SQVTM and CDR2 ANQGSEA. J lost 3 bases, V lost 6 bases, and 6 bases had no gene match.

Here the CDR3 DNA reads TGCAGTGCTAGAGTCCCAGGTTTTCAGCCCCAGCATTTT. It specifies CSARVPGFQPQHF. The chain links TRBV20-1 to TRBJ1-5; D ambiguous. Germline CDR1 and CDR2: DFQATT and SNEGSKA (reference sequence). Trimming cost V 1 base and J 6 bases, with 10 bases left between them. There are 13 residues in the CDR3.

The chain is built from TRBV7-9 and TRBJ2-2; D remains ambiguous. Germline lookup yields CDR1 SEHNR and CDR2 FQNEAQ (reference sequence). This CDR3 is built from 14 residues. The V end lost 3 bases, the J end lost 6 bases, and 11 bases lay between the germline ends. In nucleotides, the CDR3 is TGTGCCAGCAGCTTTGAAGTACGCGCCGGGGAGCTGTTTTTT. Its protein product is CASSFEVRAGELFF. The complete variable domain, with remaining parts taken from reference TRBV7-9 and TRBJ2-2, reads DTGVSQNPRHKITKRGQNVTFRCDPISEHNRLYWYRQTLGQGPEFLTYFQNEAQLEKSRLLSDRFSAERPKGSFSTLEIQRTEQGDSAMYLCASSFEVRAGELFFGEGSRLTVL.

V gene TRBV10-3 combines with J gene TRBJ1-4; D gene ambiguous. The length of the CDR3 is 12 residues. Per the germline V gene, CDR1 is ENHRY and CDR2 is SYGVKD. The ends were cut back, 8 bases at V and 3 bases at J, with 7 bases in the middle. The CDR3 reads CAIRGANEKLFF. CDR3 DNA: TGTGCCATCCGAGGAGCTAATGAAAAACTGTTTTTT.

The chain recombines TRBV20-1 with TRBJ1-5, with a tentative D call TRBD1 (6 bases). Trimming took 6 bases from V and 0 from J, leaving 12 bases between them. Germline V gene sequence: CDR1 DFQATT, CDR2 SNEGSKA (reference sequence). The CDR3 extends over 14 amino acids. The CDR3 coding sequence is TGCAGTGCCCTGAGGGGGGTTAGCAATCAGCCCCAGCATTTT. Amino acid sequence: CSALRGVSNQPQHF.

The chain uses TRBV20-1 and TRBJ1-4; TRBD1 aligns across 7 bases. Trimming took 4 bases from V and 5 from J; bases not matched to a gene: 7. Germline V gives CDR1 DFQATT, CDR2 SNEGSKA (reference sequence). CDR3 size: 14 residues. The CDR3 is CSATGGTVNEKLFF. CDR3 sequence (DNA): TGCAGTGCTACAGGGGGGACAGTGAATGAAAAACTGTTTTTT.

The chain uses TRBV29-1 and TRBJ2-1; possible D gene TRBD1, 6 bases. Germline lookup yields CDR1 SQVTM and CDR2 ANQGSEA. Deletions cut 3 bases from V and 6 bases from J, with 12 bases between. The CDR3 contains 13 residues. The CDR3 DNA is TGCAGCGTTGAGGGGGCAGGGCTCAATGAGCAGTTCTTC. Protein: CSVEGAGLNEQFF.

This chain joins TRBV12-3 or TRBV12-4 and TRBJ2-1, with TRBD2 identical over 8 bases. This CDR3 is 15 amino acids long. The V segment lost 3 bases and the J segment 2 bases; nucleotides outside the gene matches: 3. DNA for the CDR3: TGTGCCAGCAGTTTCGGGACTAGGGCCTACAATGAGCAGTTCTTC. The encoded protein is CASSFGTRAYNEQFF.

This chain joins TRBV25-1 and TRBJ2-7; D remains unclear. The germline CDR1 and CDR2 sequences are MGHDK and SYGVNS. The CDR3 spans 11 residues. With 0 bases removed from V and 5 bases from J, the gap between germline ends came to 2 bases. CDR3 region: CASSEYDEQYF. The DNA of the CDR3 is TGTGCCAGCAGTGAATATGACGAGCAGTACTTC.

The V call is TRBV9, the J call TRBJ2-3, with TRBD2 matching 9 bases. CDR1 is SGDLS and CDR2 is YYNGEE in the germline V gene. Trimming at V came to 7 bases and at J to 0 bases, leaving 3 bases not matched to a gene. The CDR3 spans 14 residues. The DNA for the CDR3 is TGTGCCAGCCGCGGGGGGGCTAGCACAGATACGCAGTATTTT. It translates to CASRGGASTDTQYF.

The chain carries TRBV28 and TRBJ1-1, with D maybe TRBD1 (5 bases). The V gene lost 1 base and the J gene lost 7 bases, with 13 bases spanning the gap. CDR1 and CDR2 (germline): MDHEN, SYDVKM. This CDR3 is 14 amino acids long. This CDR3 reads CASSLLGTVYEAFF. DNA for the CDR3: TGTGCCAGCAGTTTATTAGGGACGGTTTATGAAGCTTTCTTT. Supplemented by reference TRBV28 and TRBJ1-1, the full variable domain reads DVKVTQSSRYLVKRTGEKVFLECVQDMDHENMFWYRQDPGLGLRLIYFSYDVKMKEKGDIPEGYSVSREKKERFSLILESASTNQTSMYLCASSLLGTVYEAFFGQGTRLTVV.

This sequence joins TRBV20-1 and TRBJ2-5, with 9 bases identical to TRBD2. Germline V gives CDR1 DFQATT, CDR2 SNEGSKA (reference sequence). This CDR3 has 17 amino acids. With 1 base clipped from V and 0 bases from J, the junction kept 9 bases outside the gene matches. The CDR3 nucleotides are TGCAGTGCTAGAGCCCGTCAGCGGGGGGCGTACCAAGAGACCCAGTACTTC. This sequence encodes CSARARQRGAYQETQYF.